This T cell receptor beta chain is from a study of cytomegalovirus exposure and HLA in healthy donors. Findings and caveats of the study: Researchers catalogued some 160 TCR beta chains as cytomegalovirus-associated. In a later analysis, parvovirus B19, influenza, CMV and Epstein-Barr virus appeared linked to several top co-occurrence clusters. In a later analysis, DRB1 alleles had the most associated TCRs; HLA-C alleles the fewest. It was reported that TCR beta sequences correctly inferred the HLA-A and HLA-B alleles for most subjects.

The primer mix had 60 Vbeta and 13 Jbeta primers. Repertoires were generated with immunoSEQ multiplex PCR, while TCRdb's copy carries only in-frame clones and drops some. The profile shows 210,000 or so clones, more than 75% of them singletons. As concerns this clone: Its antigen is undetermined.

Per the germline V gene, CDR1 is SQVTM and CDR2 is ANQGSEA. V was trimmed by 7 bases and J by 0 bases, leaving 19 bases between them. This CDR3 has 15 residues. V and J are TRBV29-1 and TRBJ2-7; D perhaps matches TRBD1 (6 bases). Sequencing was performed on PBMCs. The clonotype originates from a human donor in good health. The CDR3 here is CSARTGPLSSYEQYF. The CDR3 DNA sequence: TGCAGCGCCAGAACAGGGCCCCTTAGCTCCTACGAGCAGTACTTC.